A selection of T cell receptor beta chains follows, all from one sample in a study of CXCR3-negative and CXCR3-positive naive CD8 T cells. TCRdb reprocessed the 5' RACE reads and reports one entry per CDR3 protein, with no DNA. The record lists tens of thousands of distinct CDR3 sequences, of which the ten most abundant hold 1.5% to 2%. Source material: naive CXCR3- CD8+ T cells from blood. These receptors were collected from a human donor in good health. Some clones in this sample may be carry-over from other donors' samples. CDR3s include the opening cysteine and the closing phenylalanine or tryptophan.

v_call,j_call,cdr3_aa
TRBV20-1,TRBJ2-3,CSARPAGGHDTQYF
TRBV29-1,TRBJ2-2,CSVVQPGPGELFF
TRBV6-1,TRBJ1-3,CASSAVKGNTIYF
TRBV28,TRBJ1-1,CASIPRAVNTEAFF
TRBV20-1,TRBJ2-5,CSAHHGAPSGGPQETQYF
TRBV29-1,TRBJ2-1,CSVESPAGDEQFF
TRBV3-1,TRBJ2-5,CASSQGQSWKTQYF
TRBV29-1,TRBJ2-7,CSVVFQGTYEQYF
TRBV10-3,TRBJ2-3,CAISEGRRADTQYF
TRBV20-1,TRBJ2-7,CSARDLADVSYEQYF
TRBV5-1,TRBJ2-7,CASSGRDSYEQYF
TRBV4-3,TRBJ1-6,CASSQAVGVSPLHF
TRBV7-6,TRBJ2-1,CASSLAPRLAGGQSYNEQFF
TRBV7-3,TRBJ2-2,CASSSDGTNTGELFF
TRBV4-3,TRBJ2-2,CASSLISQGISVLSGELFF
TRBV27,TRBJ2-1,CASSFVSGRAGNEQFF
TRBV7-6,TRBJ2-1,CASSSGSPEQFF
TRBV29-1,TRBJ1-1,CSVEDWDLLKTEAFF
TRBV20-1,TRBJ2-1,CSATQTDSSYNEQFF
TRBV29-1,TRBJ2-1,CSVAATVSLSSYNEQFF
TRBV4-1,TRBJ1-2,CASSQGTGANYGYTF
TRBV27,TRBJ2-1,CASSHQPTGNEQFF
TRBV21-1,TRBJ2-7,CASSKGTSGCSYEQYF
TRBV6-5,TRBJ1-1,CASSQGNTEAFF
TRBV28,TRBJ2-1,CASSSLTSGGYNEQFF
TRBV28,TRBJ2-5,CASSYPDIKTQYF
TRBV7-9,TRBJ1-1,CASSADRGSEAFF
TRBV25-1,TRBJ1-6,CASSESPGQVDISPLHF
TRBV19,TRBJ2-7,CASSMGWGQAVSEQYF
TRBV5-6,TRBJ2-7,CASSLGRTGDYEQYF
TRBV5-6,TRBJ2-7,CASSLTGGRSEQYF
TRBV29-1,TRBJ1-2,CSVESAGIGGYTF
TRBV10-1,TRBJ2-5,CASSWSQETQYF
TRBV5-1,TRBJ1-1,CASSDGQGLTEAFF
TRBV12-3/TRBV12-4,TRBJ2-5,CAIKARETQYF
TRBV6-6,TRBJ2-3,CASSYSITASGSIPTDTQYF
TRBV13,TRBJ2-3,CASSLFLSGTGQDTQYF
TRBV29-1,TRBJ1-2,CSVEGSSYGYTF
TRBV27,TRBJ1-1,CASSFAGGWTEAFF
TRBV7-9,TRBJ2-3,CASSFFTDTQYF
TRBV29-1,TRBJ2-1,CSVDETNYNEQFF
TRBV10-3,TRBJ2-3,CAISGPPDATDTQYF
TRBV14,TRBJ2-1,CASSLGILGTFF